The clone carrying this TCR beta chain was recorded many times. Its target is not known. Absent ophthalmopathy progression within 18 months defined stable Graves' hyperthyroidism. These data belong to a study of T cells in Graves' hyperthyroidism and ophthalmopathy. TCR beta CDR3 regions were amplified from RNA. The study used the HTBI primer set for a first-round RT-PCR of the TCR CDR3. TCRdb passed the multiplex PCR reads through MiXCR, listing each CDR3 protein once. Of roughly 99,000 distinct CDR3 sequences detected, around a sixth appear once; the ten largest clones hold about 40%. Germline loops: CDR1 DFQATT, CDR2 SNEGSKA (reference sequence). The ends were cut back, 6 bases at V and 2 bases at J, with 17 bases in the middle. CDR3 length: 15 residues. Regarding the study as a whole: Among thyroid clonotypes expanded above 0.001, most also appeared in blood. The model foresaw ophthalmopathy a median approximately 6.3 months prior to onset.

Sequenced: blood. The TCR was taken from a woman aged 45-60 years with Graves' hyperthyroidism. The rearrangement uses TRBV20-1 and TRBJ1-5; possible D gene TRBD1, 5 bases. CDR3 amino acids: CSATKGEYGNQPQHF. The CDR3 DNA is TGCAGTGCCACGAAAGGGGAATATGGCAATCAGCCCCAGCATTTT.